This TCR beta chain was profiled in a study of control samples from healthy donors and cancer patients (dated by TCRdb to 2020 to 2021). Only a few counts were recorded for this clone. There is no known antigen for this receptor. The record has no base qualities; no much larger clone is one base away. CDR1 and CDR2, per the germline V gene (reference sequence), are MNHNY and SVGAGI. V is clipped by 5 bases and J by 2 bases, and the sequence between their germline boundaries is 9 bases long. Including cysteine and phenylalanine, the CDR3 has 13 amino acids. The CDR3 DNA has 39 bases and is translated from base 1. Library preparation used the immunoSEQ multiplex PCR assay. Imported from immuneACCESS, the table was reduced by TCRdb to in-frame sequences with V and J called. These copies leave out some clones; in studies compared against another copy, an unresolved V gene accounts for under half, and the cause of the remainder is not known. Within this sample are some 74,000 clones, with 94% of them counted one time only. The top ten clones comprise 2.8% of the sample.

This TCR derives from a woman aged 25 to 39 in good health. The chain joins TRBV6-6 to TRBJ1-2, with TRBD1 as a weak D call on 6 bases. Sequenced input: blood. CDR3 sequence: CASSPTGNYGYTF. The sequenced DNA: TGTGCCAGCAGTCCTACAGGGAACTATGGCTACACCTTC.